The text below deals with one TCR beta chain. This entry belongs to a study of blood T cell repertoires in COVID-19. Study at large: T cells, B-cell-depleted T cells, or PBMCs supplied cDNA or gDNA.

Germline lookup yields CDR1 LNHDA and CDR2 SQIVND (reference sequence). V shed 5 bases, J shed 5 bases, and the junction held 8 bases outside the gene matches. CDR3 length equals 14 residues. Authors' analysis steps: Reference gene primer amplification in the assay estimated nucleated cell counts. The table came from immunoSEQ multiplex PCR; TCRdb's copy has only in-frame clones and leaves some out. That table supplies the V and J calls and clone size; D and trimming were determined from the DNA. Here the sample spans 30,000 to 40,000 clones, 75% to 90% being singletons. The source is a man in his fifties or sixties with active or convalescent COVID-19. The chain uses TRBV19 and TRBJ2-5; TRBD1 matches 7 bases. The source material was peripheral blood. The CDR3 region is CASSVTTGTETQYF. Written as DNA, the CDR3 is TGTGCCAGTAGTGTCACGACAGGGACGGAGACCCAGTACTTC.